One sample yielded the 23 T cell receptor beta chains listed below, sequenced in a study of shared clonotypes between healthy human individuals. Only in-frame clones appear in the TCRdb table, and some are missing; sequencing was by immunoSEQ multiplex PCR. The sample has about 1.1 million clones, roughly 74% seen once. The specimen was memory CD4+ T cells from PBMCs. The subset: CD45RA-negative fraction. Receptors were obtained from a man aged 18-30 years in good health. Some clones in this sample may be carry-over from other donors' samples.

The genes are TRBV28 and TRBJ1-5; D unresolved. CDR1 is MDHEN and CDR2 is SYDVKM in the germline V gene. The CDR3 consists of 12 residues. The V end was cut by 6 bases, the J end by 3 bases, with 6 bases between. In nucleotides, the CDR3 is TGTGCCAGCAGGGTATACAATCAGCCCCAGCATTTT. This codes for CASRVYNQPQHF. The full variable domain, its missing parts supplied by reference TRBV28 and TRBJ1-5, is DVKVTQSSRYLVKRTGEKVFLECVQDMDHENMFWYRQDPGLGLRLIYFSYDVKMKEKGDIPEGYSVSREKKERFSLILESASTNQTSMYLCASRVYNQPQHFGDGTRLSIL.

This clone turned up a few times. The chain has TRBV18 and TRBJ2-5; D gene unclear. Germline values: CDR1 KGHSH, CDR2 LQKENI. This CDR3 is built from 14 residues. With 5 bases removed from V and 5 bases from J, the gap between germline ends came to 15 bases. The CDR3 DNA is TGTGCCAGCTCATCCGGACCCAACGAGGAGACCCAGTACTTC. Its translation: CASSSGPNEETQYF.

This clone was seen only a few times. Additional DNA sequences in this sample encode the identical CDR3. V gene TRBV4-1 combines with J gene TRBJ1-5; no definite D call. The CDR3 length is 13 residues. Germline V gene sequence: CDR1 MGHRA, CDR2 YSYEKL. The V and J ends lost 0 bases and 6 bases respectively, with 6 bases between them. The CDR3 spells CASSQDLGQPQHF. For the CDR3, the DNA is TGCGCCAGCAGCCAAGATTTAGGTCAGCCCCAGCATTTT.

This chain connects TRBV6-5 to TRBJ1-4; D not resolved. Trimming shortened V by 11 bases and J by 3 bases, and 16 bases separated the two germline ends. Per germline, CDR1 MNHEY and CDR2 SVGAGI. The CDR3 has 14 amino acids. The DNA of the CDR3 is TGTGCCCATTCAAGGGCGGTCTCTAATGAAAAACTGTTTTTT. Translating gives CAHSRAVSNEKLFF.

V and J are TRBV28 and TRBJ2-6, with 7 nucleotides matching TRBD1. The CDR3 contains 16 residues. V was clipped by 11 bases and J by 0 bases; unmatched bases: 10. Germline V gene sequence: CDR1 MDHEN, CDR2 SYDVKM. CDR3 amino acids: CASGQNPLSGANVLTF. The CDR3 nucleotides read TGTGCCTCGGGACAGAACCCTCTCTCTGGGGCCAACGTCCTGACTTTC. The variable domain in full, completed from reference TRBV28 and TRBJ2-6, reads DVKVTQSSRYLVKRTGEKVFLECVQDMDHENMFWYRQDPGLGLRLIYFSYDVKMKEKGDIPEGYSVSREKKERFSLILESASTNQTSMYLCASGQNPLSGANVLTFGAGSRLTVL.

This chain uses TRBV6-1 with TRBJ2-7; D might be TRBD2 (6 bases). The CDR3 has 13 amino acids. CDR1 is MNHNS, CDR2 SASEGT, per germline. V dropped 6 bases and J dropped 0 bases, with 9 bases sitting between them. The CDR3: CASRDGSSYEQYF. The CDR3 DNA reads TGTGCCAGCAGGGACGGGAGCTCCTACGAGCAGTACTTC.

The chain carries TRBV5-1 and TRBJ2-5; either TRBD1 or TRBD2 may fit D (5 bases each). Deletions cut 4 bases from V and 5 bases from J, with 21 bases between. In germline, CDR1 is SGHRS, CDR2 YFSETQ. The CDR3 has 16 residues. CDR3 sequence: CASSVQTGRNRETQYF. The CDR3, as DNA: TGCGCCAGCAGCGTACAAACGGGACGTAATAGGGAGACCCAGTACTTC. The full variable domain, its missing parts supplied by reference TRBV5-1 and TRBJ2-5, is KAGVTQTPRYLIKTRGQQVTLSCSPISGHRSVSWYQQTPGQGLQFLFEYFSETQRNKGNFPGRFSGRQFSNSRSEMNVSTLELGDSALYLCASSVQTGRNRETQYFGPGTRLLVL.

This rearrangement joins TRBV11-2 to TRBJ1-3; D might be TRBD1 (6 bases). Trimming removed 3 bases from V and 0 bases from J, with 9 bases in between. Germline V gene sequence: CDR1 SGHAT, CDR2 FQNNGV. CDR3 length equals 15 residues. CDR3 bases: TGTGCCAGCAGCTTGACAGGAGGCTCTGGAAACACCATATATTTT. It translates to CASSLTGGSGNTIYF.

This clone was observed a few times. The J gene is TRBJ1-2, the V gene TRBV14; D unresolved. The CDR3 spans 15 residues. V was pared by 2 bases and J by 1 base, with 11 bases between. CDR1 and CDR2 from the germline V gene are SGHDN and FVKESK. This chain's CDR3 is CASSQTLGSNYGYTF. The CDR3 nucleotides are TGTGCCAGCAGCCAAACGCTCGGGAGTAACTATGGCTACACCTTC.

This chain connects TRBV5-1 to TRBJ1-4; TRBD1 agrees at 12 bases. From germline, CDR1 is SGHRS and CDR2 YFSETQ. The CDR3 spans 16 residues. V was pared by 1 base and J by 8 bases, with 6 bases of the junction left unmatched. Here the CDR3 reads CASSLSGQGAREKLFF. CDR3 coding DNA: TGCGCCAGCAGCTTGTCGGGACAGGGGGCGAGGGAAAAACTGTTTTTT.

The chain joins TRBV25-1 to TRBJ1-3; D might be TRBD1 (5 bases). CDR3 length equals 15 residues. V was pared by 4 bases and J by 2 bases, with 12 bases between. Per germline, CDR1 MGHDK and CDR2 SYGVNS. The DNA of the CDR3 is TGTGCCAGCAGTGCCCGAGGAGGGGCTGGAAACACCATATATTTT. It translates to CASSARGGAGNTIYF.

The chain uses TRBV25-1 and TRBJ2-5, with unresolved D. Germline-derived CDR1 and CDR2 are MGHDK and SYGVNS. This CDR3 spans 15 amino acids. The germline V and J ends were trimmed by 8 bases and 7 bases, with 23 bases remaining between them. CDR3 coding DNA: TGTGCCAGCGCCTCCCCTCAGTCGGACCCCATGACCCAGTACTTC. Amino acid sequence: CASASPQSDPMTQYF. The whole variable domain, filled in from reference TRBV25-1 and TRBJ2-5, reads EADIYQTPRYLVIGTGKKITLECSQTMGHDKMYWYQQDPGMELHLIHYSYGVNSTEKGDLSSESTVSRIRTEHFPLTLESARPSHTSQYLCASASPQSDPMTQYFGPGTRLLVL.

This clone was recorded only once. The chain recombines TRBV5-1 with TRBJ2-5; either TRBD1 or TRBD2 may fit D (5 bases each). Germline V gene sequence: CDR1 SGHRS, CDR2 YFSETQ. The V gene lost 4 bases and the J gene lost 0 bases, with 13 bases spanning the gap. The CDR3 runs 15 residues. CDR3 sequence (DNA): TGCGCCAGCAGCGGAAGGGACGACTACCAAGAGACCCAGTACTTC. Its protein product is CASSGRDDYQETQYF.

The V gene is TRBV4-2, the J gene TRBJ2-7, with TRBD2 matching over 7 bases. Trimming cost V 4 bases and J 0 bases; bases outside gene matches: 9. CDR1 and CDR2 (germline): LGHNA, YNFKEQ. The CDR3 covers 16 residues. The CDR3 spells CASSREGPAGSYEQYF. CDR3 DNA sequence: TGTGCCAGCAGCCGGGAGGGCCCCGCGGGCTCCTACGAGCAGTACTTC.

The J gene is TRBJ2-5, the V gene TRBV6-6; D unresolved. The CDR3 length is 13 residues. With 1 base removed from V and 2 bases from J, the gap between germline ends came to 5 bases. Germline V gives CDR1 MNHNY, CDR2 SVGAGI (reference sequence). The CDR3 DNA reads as TGTGCCAGCAGTTACTTCGGTCAAGAGACCCAGTACTTC. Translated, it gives CASSYFGQETQYF.

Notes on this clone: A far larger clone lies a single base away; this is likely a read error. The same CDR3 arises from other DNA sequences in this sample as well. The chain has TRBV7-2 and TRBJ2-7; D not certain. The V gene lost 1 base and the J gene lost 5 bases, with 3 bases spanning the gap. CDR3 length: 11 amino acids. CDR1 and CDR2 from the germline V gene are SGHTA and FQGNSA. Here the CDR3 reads CASSLGDEQYF. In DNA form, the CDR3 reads TGTGCCAGCAGCTTAGGCGACGAGCAGTACTTC.

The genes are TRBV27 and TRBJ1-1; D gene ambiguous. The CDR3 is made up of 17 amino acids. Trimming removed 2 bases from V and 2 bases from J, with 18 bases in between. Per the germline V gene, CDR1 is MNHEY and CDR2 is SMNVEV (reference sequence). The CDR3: CASSLISGWEANTEAFF. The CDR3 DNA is TGTGCCAGCAGTTTAATATCAGGATGGGAGGCAAACACTGAAGCTTTCTTT.

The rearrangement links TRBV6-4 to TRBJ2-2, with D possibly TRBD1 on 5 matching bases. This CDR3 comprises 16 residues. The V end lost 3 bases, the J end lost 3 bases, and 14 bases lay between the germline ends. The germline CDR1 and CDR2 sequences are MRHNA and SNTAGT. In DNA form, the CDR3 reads TGTGCCAGCAGTGAATATGACAGCCCCCACACCGGGGAGCTGTTTTTT. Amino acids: CASSEYDSPHTGELFF.

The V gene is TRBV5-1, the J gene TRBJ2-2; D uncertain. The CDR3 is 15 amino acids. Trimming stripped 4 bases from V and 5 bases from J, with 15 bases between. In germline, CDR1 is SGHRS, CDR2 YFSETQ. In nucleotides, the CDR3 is TGCGCCAGCAGCACTGGTGGGAACCCTACCGGGGAGCTGTTTTTT. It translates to CASSTGGNPTGELFF.

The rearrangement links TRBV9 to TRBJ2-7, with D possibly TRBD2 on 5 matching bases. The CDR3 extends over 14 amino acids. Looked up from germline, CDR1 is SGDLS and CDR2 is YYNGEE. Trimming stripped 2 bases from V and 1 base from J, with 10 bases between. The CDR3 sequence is CASSVGLESYEQYF. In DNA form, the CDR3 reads TGTGCCAGCAGCGTTGGACTGGAATCCTACGAGCAGTACTTC.

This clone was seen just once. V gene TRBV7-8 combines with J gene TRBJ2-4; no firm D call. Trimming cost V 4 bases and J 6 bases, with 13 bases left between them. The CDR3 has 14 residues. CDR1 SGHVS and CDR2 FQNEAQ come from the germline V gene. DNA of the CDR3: TGTGCCAGCAGCTCCCCCTCGGTAGGAAACATTCAGTACTTC. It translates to CASSSPSVGNIQYF.

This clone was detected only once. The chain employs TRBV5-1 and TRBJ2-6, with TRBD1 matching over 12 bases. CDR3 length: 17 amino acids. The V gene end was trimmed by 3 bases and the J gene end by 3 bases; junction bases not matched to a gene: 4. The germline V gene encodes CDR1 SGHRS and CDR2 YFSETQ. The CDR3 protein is CASSSGTGGGGANVLTF. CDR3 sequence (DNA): TGCGCCAGCAGCTCAGGGACAGGGGGCGGTGGGGCCAACGTCCTGACTTTC.

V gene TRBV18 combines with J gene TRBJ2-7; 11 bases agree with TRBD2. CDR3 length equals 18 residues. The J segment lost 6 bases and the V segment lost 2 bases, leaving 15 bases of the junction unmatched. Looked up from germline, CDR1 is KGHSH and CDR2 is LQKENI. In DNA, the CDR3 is TGTGCCAGCTCACCAGGGCTAGCGGGAGGCTCAAGCCTTTTCGAGCAGTACTTC. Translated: CASSPGLAGGSSLFEQYF.